The source of this T cell receptor beta chain is a study of blood T cell repertoires in COVID-19 (dated by TCRdb to 2018 to 2020). About the investigation overall: The collaborator samples originated in the United States, Italy and Spain and spanned the acute and convalescent phases of COVID-19. Where available, HLA class I and class II types were taken from metadata supplied by the sample provider and were not determined by assay-based typing. Samples came from the ongoing ImmuneRACE study (first 160 participants) plus 1,254 subjects from 6 global collaborators. Subjects who had been exposed to COVID-19, were actively infected with it, or had recovered from it provided the deeply sampled blood TCRbeta repertoires that made up the dataset. The repertoires were made available in a free public database intended to serve as a resource for research on the immune response to SARS-CoV-2. The prospective study material was composed of cDNA or gDNA derived from T cells, B-cell-depleted T cells, or PBMCs. A de-identified subject ID, COVID-19 status, age in years and sex were almost always included in the sample metadata.

What the authors observed across the whole study: The amount of clinical and demographic metadata varied by source and participant and was provided uncurated.

The CDR3 covers 15 residues, taking in both the cysteine and the phenylalanine. This entry keeps only the CDR3 DNA: 45 bases, framed from base 1. V is reduced by 1 base and J by 3 bases, leaving a spacing of 12 bases between them. CDR1 and CDR2 were assigned from the germline V gene (reference sequence) as SEHNR and FQNEAQ. Enrolling through a virtual design, the prospective study's participants ranged in age from roughly 18 to 89 years and lived across roughly 24 United States geographic areas. To assign participants to cohorts, the prospective study relied on clinical history that participants themselves reported in a screening survey and a study questionnaire. Recovered participants in ImmuneRACE Cohort 3 were defined by two consecutive negative NP/OP PCR tests, clearance by a healthcare professional, or resolution of symptoms. Mobile phlebotomists in the prospective study collected whole blood, serum and a nasopharyngeal or oropharyngeal swab from every participant. Additional blood draws and questionnaires over an approximately 2-month period could optionally be provided by prospective study participants. Before DNA extraction, prospective study blood samples were shipped either frozen or at room temperature.

TCRbeta CDR3 regions were amplified from genomic DNA using the immunoSEQ Assay, a bias-controlled multiplex PCR. The original methods were these. Nucleated cell counts per sample were estimated from amplification of reference gene primers within the assay. To quantify the absolute abundance of each unique TCRbeta CDR3 rearrangement, sequence reads were collapsed and filtered. Productive Simpson clonality was computed per sample as the square root of Simpson's diversity index over productive rearrangements. TCRdb took over this immuneACCESS table, retaining in-frame rearrangements with V and J assigned. Such tables are incomplete; in checked studies, under half of the missing clones stem from an unresolved V gene, and the remainder is unexplained. V, J and clone size were drawn from that table, and D and trimming were deduced from the DNA. The sample table contains under 300,000 clones; only one count was recorded for more than 85% of them. In total, the top ten clones hold approximately 9% of the sample.

This clone has a single count. The specificity of this receptor is unknown. No much larger clone is present one base from it, and per-base qualities are unavailable. The sample comprised PBMCs or T cells enriched from blood (not recorded which). The rearrangement combines TRBV7-9 with TRBJ1-1, with no D gene named confidently. The source is a man aged 35-49 years who had recovered from COVID-19. The CDR3 protein: CASSLDLQTYTEAFF. The nucleotide sequence reads as follows: TGTGCCAGCAGCTTAGATCTACAGACATACACTGAAGCTTTCTTT.